A few counts support the clone carrying this T cell receptor beta chain. Its antigen is not identified. The record originates from a study of CD8+ T cells in alopecia areata. Study results and limitations: Elevated clonality characterized lesional scalp relative to normal scalp, particularly in alopecia totalis/universalis. Researchers reported that TCR sharing among patients proved less clear than in mice, possibly HLA-linked.

V was trimmed by 3 bases and J by 4 bases, leaving 17 bases between them. This CDR3 spans 16 amino acids. The germline V gene encodes CDR1 LNHDA and CDR2 SQIVND (reference sequence). The authors extracted RNA and reverse transcribed it into cDNA as the sequencing template. The table came from immunoSEQ multiplex PCR; TCRdb's copy has only in-frame clones and leaves some out. The sample lists about 200,000 clones, 50% to 70% occurring once. The chain links TRBV19 to TRBJ2-3; perhaps TRBD1 as D (6 bases). The source is a human donor with alopecia areata. The sample in question was CD4+ T cells sorted from blood, obtained at week 0. The DNA for the CDR3 is TGTGCCAGTAGTATGCAGCCAGGGGTTATGCCAGATACGCAGTATTTT. Translated: CASSMQPGVMPDTQYF.